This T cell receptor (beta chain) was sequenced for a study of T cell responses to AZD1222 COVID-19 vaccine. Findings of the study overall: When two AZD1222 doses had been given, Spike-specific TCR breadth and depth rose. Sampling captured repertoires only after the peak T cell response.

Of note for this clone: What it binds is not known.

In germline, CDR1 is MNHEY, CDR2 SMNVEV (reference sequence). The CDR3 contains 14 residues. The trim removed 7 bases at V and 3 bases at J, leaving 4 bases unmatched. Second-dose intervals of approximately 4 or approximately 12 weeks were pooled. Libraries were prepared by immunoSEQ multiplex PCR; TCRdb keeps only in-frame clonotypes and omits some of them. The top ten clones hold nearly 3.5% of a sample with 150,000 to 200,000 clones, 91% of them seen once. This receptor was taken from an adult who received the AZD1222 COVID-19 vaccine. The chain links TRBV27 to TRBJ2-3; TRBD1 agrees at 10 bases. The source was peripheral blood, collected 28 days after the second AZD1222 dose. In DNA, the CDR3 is TGTGCCAGCACGTGGACAGGGGGAACAGATACGCAGTATTTT. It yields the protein CASTWTGGTDTQYF.